Presented here are 15 T cell receptor beta chains from one specimen sequenced in a study of shared T cell receptors in the human thymus. The repertoire was sequenced with immunoSEQ multiplex PCR; TCRdb's copy has only in-frame clones and lacks some. The data contain hundreds of thousands of clones, approximately 80% of them seen just once; the ten biggest clones take up approximately 0.013%. These data also formed part of another study, on human thymus T cells.

Sample: thymocytes. These receptors were taken from a boy in the first two years of life with a congenital heart defect.

As for this clone: The junction and the germline gene differ at one end; a read error may be behind it. V gene TRBV29-1 combines with J gene TRBJ1-2; no clear D. CDR3 length: 13 amino acids. Germline V gene data show CDR1 as SQVTM and CDR2 as ANQGSEA. CDR3 sequence reads: CSVSVTPNYGYPF. The CDR3, as DNA: TGCAGCGTGTCAGTTACTCCTAACTATGGCTACCCCTTC. Together with reference TRBV29-1 and TRBJ1-2, the CDR3 gives the full variable domain: SAVISQKPSRDICQRGTSLTIQCQVDSQVTMMFWYRQQPGQSLTLIATANQGSEATYESGFVIDKFPISRPNLTFSTLTVSNMSPEDSSIYLCSVSVTPNYGYPFGSGTRLTVV.

This clone was counted between two and nine times. The chain couples TRBV19 to TRBJ1-4; 9 bases are a match to TRBD1. J was trimmed by 3 bases and V by 5 bases; bases with no gene match: 16. Germline V gene lookup returns CDR1 LNHDA and CDR2 SQIVND (reference sequence). The CDR3 totals 19 residues. The CDR3 region has the DNA TGTGCCAGTAGTCCACACAGGGGGCCCCCAGGCGCATCTAATGAAAAACTGTTTTTT. Its protein is CASSPHRGPPGASNEKLFF.

This clone was observed a single time. The rearrangement links TRBV6-1 to TRBJ2-3; 9 bases agree with TRBD2. V gave up 10 bases and J gave up 1 base; unmatched junction bases: 3. The CDR3 has 13 amino acids. CDR1 and CDR2 from the germline V gene are MNHNS and SASEGT. The CDR3 protein is CATGLARTDTQYF. CDR3 DNA: TGTGCCACGGGACTAGCCCGCACAGATACGCAGTATTTT.

This rearrangement joins TRBV5-1 to TRBJ1-5, with 10 positions matching TRBD1. V shed 3 bases and J 7 bases; nucleotides not matched to a gene: 7. Per germline, CDR1 SGHRS and CDR2 YFSETQ. The CDR3 contains 15 residues. The chain's CDR3 is CASSWGTGAGQPQHF. The CDR3 nucleotides read TGCGCCAGCAGCTGGGGGACAGGGGCCGGCCAGCCCCAGCATTTT.

This clone was observed a handful of times. The chain couples TRBV7-2 to TRBJ2-3, with TRBD2 matching 8 bases. This CDR3 has 17 residues. Germline loops: CDR1 SGHTA, CDR2 FQGNSA. With 5 bases clipped from V and 1 base from J, the junction kept 11 bases outside the gene matches. CDR3 DNA sequence: TGTGCCAGCAGCCTTAGTGCGGGAGGCCGTCGCACAGATACGCAGTATTTT. This encodes CASSLSAGGRRTDTQYF. The entire variable domain, with the rest obtained from reference TRBV7-2 and TRBJ2-3, is as follows: GAGVSQSPSNKVTEKGKDVELRCDPISGHTALYWYRQSLGQGLEFLIYFQGNSAPDKSGLPSDRFSAERTGGSVSTLTIQRTQQEDSAVYLCASSLSAGGRRTDTQYFGPGTRLTVL.

This clone showed up just a few times. V and J are TRBV29-1 and TRBJ2-3; D not certain. From germline, CDR1 is SQVTM and CDR2 ANQGSEA. The CDR3 spans 14 residues. With 7 bases removed from V and 2 bases from J, the gap between germline ends came to 16 bases. The CDR3 region has the DNA TGCAGCGCCCATTTTGCGGCCTTCACAGATACGCAGTATTTT. This encodes CSAHFAAFTDTQYF.

This clone was seen just once. V and J are TRBV4-3 and TRBJ1-2; no definite D call. Trimming shortened V by 0 bases and J by 3 bases, and 20 bases separated the two germline ends. CDR3 length: 18 amino acids. Germline V gene lookup returns CDR1 LGHNA and CDR2 YSLEER. The CDR3 sequence is CASSQEIHSTRYYYGYTF. Written as DNA, the CDR3 is TGCGCCAGCAGCCAAGAAATCCACTCGACACGTTATTACTATGGCTACACCTTC.

The gene calls are TRBV15 and TRBJ2-1, with D tentatively TRBD2 (6 bases). The CDR3 is made up of 16 amino acids. Germline V gene lookup returns CDR1 LNHNV and CDR2 YYDKDF (reference sequence). V was shortened by 1 base and J by 6 bases, with 16 bases between the two germline ends. CDR3 nucleotide sequence: TGTGCCACCAGCAGAGGGGGGGTAGTGGGGCTCAATGAGCAGTTCTTC. Amino acid sequence: CATSRGGVVGLNEQFF.

The rearrangement joins TRBV14 to TRBJ2-3, with 9 nucleotides matching TRBD2. The germline CDR1 and CDR2 sequences are SGHDN and FVKESK. V gave up 3 bases and J gave up 3 bases; unmatched junction bases: 7. This CDR3 is built from 16 residues. CDR3 loop: CASSQEGLAGTDTQYF. CDR3 in DNA: TGTGCCAGCAGCCAGGAGGGCCTAGCGGGAACAGATACGCAGTATTTT. Looking up the rest from reference TRBV14 and TRBJ2-3 gives the full variable domain: EAGVTQFPSHSVIEKGQTVTLRCDPISGHDNLYWYRRVMGKEIKFLLHFVKESKQDESGMPNNRFLAERTGGTYSTLKVQPAELEDSGVYFCASSQEGLAGTDTQYFGPGTRLTVL.

V gene TRBV19 combines with J gene TRBJ2-5, with 9 positions matching TRBD1. The CDR3 has 17 residues. Germline trimming cut 0 bases from V and 3 bases from J; bases unmatched to any gene: 8. In germline, CDR1 is LNHDA, CDR2 SQIVND (reference sequence). In DNA, the CDR3 is TGTGCCAGTAGTATAGACCTTCCCGGACAGGGGAAAGAGACCCAGTACTTC. This codes for CASSIDLPGQGKETQYF.

The V and J genes are TRBV29-1 and TRBJ2-7; 9 nucleotides line up with TRBD1. The CDR3 extends over 11 amino acids. The germline V gene has CDR1 SQVTM and CDR2 ANQGSEA. Germline trimming cut 6 bases from V and 9 bases from J; bases unmatched to any gene: 6. The CDR3 DNA follows: TGCAGCGTAGAGACAGGGGGTCGGCAGTACTTC. It yields the protein CSVETGGRQYF.

The chain couples TRBV7-9 to TRBJ1-2; D remains ambiguous. There are 14 residues in the CDR3. Germline V gene sequence: CDR1 SEHNR, CDR2 FQNEAQ (reference sequence). The V gene lost 10 bases and the J gene lost 0 bases, with 15 bases spanning the gap. The CDR3 DNA follows: TGTGCCATCCCCGGCGGGCGCACTAACTATGGCTACACCTTC. As protein: CAIPGGRTNYGYTF.

The J gene is TRBJ2-7, the V gene TRBV10-2; 9 bases match TRBD1. V lost 3 bases and J lost 5; bases outside the gene matches: 14. Germline V gives CDR1 WSHSY, CDR2 SAAADI. The CDR3 extends over 17 amino acids. CDR3 nucleotide sequence: TGCGCCAGCAGTGATTGGACAGGGGATGGGGCCCTCCACGAGCAGTACTTC. It specifies CASSDWTGDGALHEQYF.

The chain has TRBV15 and TRBJ2-1; the match to TRBD2 covers 8 bases. Trimming cost V 3 bases and J 8 bases; bases outside gene matches: 3. The CDR3 is made up of 13 amino acids. Germline lookup yields CDR1 LNHNV and CDR2 YYDKDF (reference sequence). For the CDR3, the DNA is TGTGCCACCAGCAGGGGGACTAGGGATGAGCAGTTCTTC. Residues: CATSRGTRDEQFF.

The chain recombines TRBV28 with TRBJ2-7; 9 bases match TRBD1. V was pared by 5 bases and J by 4 bases, with 9 bases of the junction left unmatched. CDR3 length: 15 residues. The germline V gene has CDR1 MDHEN and CDR2 SYDVKM. The CDR3 sequence: CASSAGTGFLYEQYF. The DNA for the CDR3 is TGTGCCAGCAGTGCGGGGACAGGGTTTCTATACGAGCAGTACTTC.